This TCR beta chain derives from a study of vaccination and CD4 T cells after COVID-19 (dated by TCRdb to 2022 to 2024). Concerning the study at large: SARS-CoV-2 positivity had been established in the convalescent patients by nasal swab PCR, and mild disease was recorded in several of these patients and severe disease in one. The convalescent cohort comprised six males and four females, including two Hispanic individuals, seven Caucasians, two Asians and one multiracial person. Two doses of either the Pfizer-BioNTech BNT162b2 vaccine (n=8) or the Moderna mRNA-1273 vaccine (n=2) were administered to participants. Post-COVID blood samples from convalescent patients were collected a median of roughly 100 days after diagnosis, with a range of roughly 30 to 161 days. Post-vaccine blood samples were collected a median of around 2.5 months after the second vaccine dose, ranging from roughly 14 to 241 days. For stimulating the cultures, overlapping spike peptide pools were used, derived from SARS-CoV-2 as well as from the common cold coronaviruses HCoV-NL63, HCoV-OC43 and HCoV-229E. In control cultures, a CEFX viral epitope pool was used as positive control, an HIV-1 Nef peptide pool was used as negative control, or no peptide was added. The spike-specific CD4+ TCR repertoire was compared before and after mRNA vaccination in nine to ten COVID-19 convalescent patients and 4 infection-naive healthy vaccine recipients.

This clonotype is medium-sized (0.01 to 0.1%) in terms of sample share. Its antigen target is currently unknown. Base qualities are not at hand, and no much larger clone is one base apart. In light of the paper, this sample's treatment or condition label describes: roughly ten-day PBMC culture with coronavirus spike peptide pools or control peptides (ViraFEST assay). The ViraFEST assay, used in the study, expanded antigen-specific T cells with peptide pools and then identified the expanded clonotypes through TCR sequencing. The convalescent patients' positive SARS-CoV-2 PCR tests were from March to December 2020, which was before the Alpha, Beta and Delta variants emerged in the United States. Each well held about 1.8 million PBMCs cultured with 9 to 10 ug/ml peptide pools in IMDM containing approximately 5% human AB serum and roughly 10 IU/ml IL-2. On days 3 and 7, half of the culture medium was replaced with fresh IL-2-containing medium. After 10 to 11 days of culture, CD4+ T cells were isolated by negative selection with the EasySep CD4+ T cell isolation kit. Ficoll-Paque Plus gradient centrifugation was used to isolate PBMCs from whole blood, and the isolated PBMCs were then either used fresh or cryopreserved at -140C. In general, triplicate wells were set up for every culture condition.

Trimming costs V 5 bases and J 5 bases, and their ends lie 12 bases apart. The CDR3 contains 13 residues, cysteine and phenylalanine counted. The retained sequence is limited to the CDR3, 39 bases, with the frame set at the first base. CDR1 LNHNV and CDR2 YYDKDF were looked up in the germline V gene (reference sequence). To prepare the library, PCR was applied. DNA from cultured CD4+ T cells was subjected to TCR sequencing with the Oncomine TCR Beta short-read assay at the Johns Hopkins FTIC core. Genomic DNA was extracted from the cultured CD4+ T cells with the QIAamp micro DNA kit. The Oncomine TCR Beta libraries from cultured CD4+ T cells were pooled using unique dual indexes and then sequenced on an Illumina iSeq 100. The source study handled its data this way. Non-productive sequences were removed, and CDR3s not starting with C, not ending with F or W, or shorter than 7 amino acids were discarded. Antigen-specific clonotypes were identified with the MANAFEST web application by comparing peptide-stimulated wells with reference and other culture wells. For a clone to be called positive, the clone needed an FDR below 0.05, an odds ratio above 5, and a productive frequency above 0.1% in at least two of three replicate wells. Clonotypes that were significantly expanded in both SARS-CoV-2 spike wells and at least one common cold coronavirus spike condition were defined as cross-reactive. Similarity between CDR3 sequences was evaluated in R version 3.6.1 using Levenshtein distances (stringdist) and unrooted phylogenetic trees (ape). The public reads were reanalyzed by TCRdb: fastp trimming at Q25, MiXCR alignment, in-frame beta chains only. Each record represents a unique CDR3 protein, reported with the most common genes and DNA among its rows. These V and J calls rely on TCRdb rather than the paper's analysis. This sample comprises about 20,000 distinct CDR3 sequences, 23% of them detected only once. 7.8% of the sample comes from the top ten.

Findings and caveats that apply to the study as a whole: The median count of SARS-CoV-2-reactive clonotypes went up from under 25 after infection to around 38 after vaccination, although the change was not significant. Relatively few convalescent patients were included in the study, and early timepoints after natural infection were not analyzed. In convalescent patients, nearly all vaccine-specific clones (304 of 307) were found to be mono-reactive for SARS-CoV-2 spike rather than cross-reactive with common cold coronaviruses. In convalescent patients, a median around 90% of post-vaccine SARS-CoV-2-reactive clones were detected only after vaccination, suggesting vaccine-specific priming.

What was sequenced was cultured CD4+ T cells from blood. The chain is made from TRBV15 and TRBJ1-1, with a weak D call of TRBD1 (5 bases match). The sequence was collected from a human donor with COVID-19. CDR3 sequence: CATSGRASTEAFF. At the DNA level, the sequence is TGTGCCACCAGCGGCAGGGCGAGTACTGAAGCTTTCTTT.